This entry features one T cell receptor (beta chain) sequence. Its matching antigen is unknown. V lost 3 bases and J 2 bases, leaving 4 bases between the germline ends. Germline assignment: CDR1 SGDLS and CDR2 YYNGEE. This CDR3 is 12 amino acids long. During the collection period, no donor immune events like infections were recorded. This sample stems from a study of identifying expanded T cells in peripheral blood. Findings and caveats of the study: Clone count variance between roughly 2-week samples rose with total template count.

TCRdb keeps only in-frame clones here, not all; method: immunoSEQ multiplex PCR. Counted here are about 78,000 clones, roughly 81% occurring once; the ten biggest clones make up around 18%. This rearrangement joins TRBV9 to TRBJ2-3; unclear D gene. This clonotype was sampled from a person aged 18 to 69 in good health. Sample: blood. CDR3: CASSGNTDTQYF. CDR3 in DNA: TGTGCCAGCAGCGGCAACACAGATACGCAGTATTTT.